The 29 T cell receptor beta chains below all came from one sample that was sequenced in a study of Graves' ophthalmopathy and Graves' hyperthyroidism. Beta-chain TCR CDR3 regions were amplified from RNA transcripts. Second-round multiplex PCR followed a first-round RT-PCR using HTBI primers. One entry per CDR3 protein results from TCRdb running MiXCR on the multiplex PCR reads. The repertoire holds 220,000 or so distinct CDR3 sequences, about 22% seen once, with roughly 44% in the top ten. Sequenced: peripheral blood. These receptors all stem from a woman aged 50 to 65 with Graves' ophthalmopathy.

The chain links TRBV28 to TRBJ2-5; D perhaps matches TRBD2 (6 bases). Germline CDR1 and CDR2: MDHEN and SYDVKM. The CDR3 has 15 residues. V was pared by 5 bases and J by 5 bases, with 18 bases between. The CDR3 nucleotides are TGTGCCAGCAGTGTGGGACTCCTATACGGGGAGACCCAGTACTTC. Translating it yields CASSVGLLYGETQYF.

This clonotype was observed a few times. The V call is TRBV11-1, the J call TRBJ1-2, with unresolved D. Germline V gene lookup returns CDR1 SGHAT and CDR2 FQDESV (reference sequence). V dropped 1 base and J dropped 4 bases, with 10 bases sitting between them. The CDR3 contains 14 residues. The CDR3 is CASSLDRTSYGYTF. Written as DNA, the CDR3 is TGTGCCAGCAGCTTAGATCGGACCTCCTATGGCTACACCTTC.

At least ten counts were recorded for this clonotype. Compared with germline, one end of the junction differs, possibly owing to a read error. The chain couples TRBV7-7 to TRBJ1-1; no clear D gene. The CDR3 is made up of 15 amino acids. The germline V gene encodes CDR1 SSHAT and CDR2 FNYEAQ (reference sequence). CDR3 in amino acids: CASSPPTDMNTEAFF. CDR3 sequence (DNA): TGTGCTAGCAGCCCGCCTACAGACATGAACACTGAAGCTTTCTTT.

This clonotype was recorded many times. The CDR3 region has the DNA TGCAGCGTTGAAGGGTACGGGACAGGGTCTAACGAGCAGTACTTC. This gives the protein CSVEGYGTGSNEQYF. This sequence joins TRBV29-1 and TRBJ2-7; TRBD1 matches 9 bases. Germline V gene lookup returns CDR1 SQVTM and CDR2 ANQGSEA. The CDR3 runs to 15 residues. Trimming at V came to 1 base and at J to 5 bases, leaving 9 bases not matched to a gene.

A few counts support this clonotype. A read error may produce the germline difference seen at one junction end. V and J are TRBV12-3 or TRBV12-4 and TRBJ1-1; D gene uncertain. The CDR3 runs to 13 residues. CDR3 DNA: TGTGCCAGCAGTCTCCGTCAGAACGCTGAAGCTTTCTTT. It specifies CASSLRQNAEAFF.

This clonotype was observed once. The gene calls are TRBV6-2 or TRBV6-3 and TRBJ1-1; D not resolved. CDR3 length equals 16 residues. Germline CDR1 is MNHEY and CDR2 is SVGEGT. Deletions cut 5 bases from V and 0 bases from J, with 16 bases between. CDR3 nucleotide sequence: TGTGCCAGCAGTAGAAGAACTAGCCCGATGAACACTGAAGCTTTCTTT. Its translation: CASSRRTSPMNTEAFF.

Concerning this clonotype itself: Sequence at one end of the junction differs from germline and may be a read error. The V call is TRBV12-5, the J call TRBJ1-5; perhaps TRBD1 as D (5 bases). Germline lookup yields CDR1 LGHNT and CDR2 FRNRAP. The CDR3 has 17 amino acids. The CDR3 loop reads CASGLSFGIGDPQPQRF. In DNA, the CDR3 is TGTGCTAGTGGTTTGTCTTTTGGGATAGGGGATCCTCAGCCCCAGCGTTTT.

This clonotype was detected ten times or more. The chain carries TRBV2 and TRBJ1-1; D not resolved. In germline, CDR1 is SNHLY, CDR2 FYNNEI. This CDR3 has 13 residues. Deletions cut 1 base from V and 3 bases from J, with 6 bases between. Here the CDR3 reads CASSEEVYTEAFF. Here the CDR3 DNA reads TGTGCCAGCAGTGAAGAGGTATACACTGAAGCTTTCTTT.

This clonotype appeared many times. The CDR3 here is CSAIIREQYF. The DNA for the CDR3 is TGCAGTGCTATAATAAGGGAGCAGTACTTC. The chain is built from TRBV20-1 and TRBJ2-7; D is unresolved. Germline V lookup: CDR1 DFQATT, CDR2 SNEGSKA (reference sequence). The CDR3 has 10 amino acids. Trimming cost V 4 bases and J 7 bases, with 8 bases left between them.

This chain uses TRBV7-9 with TRBJ2-7; no definite D call. Germline CDR1 SEHNR, CDR2 FQNEAQ (reference sequence). V lost 1 base to trimming and J lost 3 bases, with 10 bases between them. The CDR3 loop spans 14 amino acids. DNA of the CDR3: TGTGCCAGCAGCTTAGTAGGCGGTAACTACGAGCAGTACTTC. Its protein product is CASSLVGGNYEQYF.

This clonotype appeared many times. The chain joins TRBV12-3 or TRBV12-4 to TRBJ1-1; TRBD1 might be the D (5 bases). The V and J ends lost 7 bases and 5 bases respectively, with 14 bases between them. The CDR3 spans 13 residues. In DNA form, the CDR3 reads TGTGCCAGCACTGCCGGGGCGGGGACTGAAGCTTTCTTT. Translated: CASTAGAGTEAFF.

This clonotype was observed at least ten times. This chain links TRBV12-3 or TRBV12-4 with TRBJ2-4; the D is unclear. The CDR3 has 13 amino acids. V was cut by 7 bases and J by 7 bases, with 14 bases left in between. The CDR3 sequence is CASNLSGMNIQYF. Written as DNA, the CDR3 is TGTGCCAGCAATTTGAGTGGGATGAACATTCAGTACTTC.

This chain joins TRBV30 and TRBJ1-2, with 10 bases identical to TRBD1. CDR3 length: 13 residues. From germline, CDR1 is GTSNPN and CDR2 SVGIG (reference sequence). Trimming at V came to 1 base and at J to 6 bases, leaving 2 bases not matched to a gene. CDR3 nucleotide sequence: TGTGCCTGGAGTGCCGGGACAGGGGATGGCTACACCTTC. It codes for CAWSAGTGDGYTF.

This clonotype was found many times. This chain connects TRBV6-1 to TRBJ1-2; TRBD1 aligns across 10 bases. Germline CDR1 MNHNS, CDR2 SASEGT. The J segment lost 5 bases and the V segment lost 3 bases, leaving 3 bases of the junction unmatched. The CDR3 consists of 14 residues. CDR3 protein: CASSDRTGGYGYTF. The DNA for the CDR3 is TGTGCCAGCAGTGATCGGACAGGGGGTTATGGCTACACCTTC.

Points on this clonotype: This may come from a read error, since a much larger clone is one base off. The chain combines TRBV12-3 or TRBV12-4 with TRBJ2-2, with D perhaps assigned TRBD1 or TRBD2 (5 bases each). The CDR3 is made up of 15 amino acids. The CDR3 DNA reads TGTGCCAGCAGTTTAGGGACTCTCGGGACCGGGGAGCCGTTTTTT. Encoded protein: CASSLGTLGTGEPFF.

The sample holds a few counts of this clonotype. This sequence joins TRBV5-1 and TRBJ2-7, with D perhaps TRBD2 (5 bases). The germline CDR1 and CDR2 sequences are SGHRS and YFSETQ. V was trimmed by 0 bases and J by 2 bases, leaving 12 bases between them. This CDR3 spans 15 amino acids. DNA of the CDR3: TGCGCCAGCAGCTTGGGTGGTAGCGTGACCTACGAGCAGTACTTC. Its translation is CASSLGGSVTYEQYF. Variable domain in full (rest from reference TRBV5-1 and TRBJ2-7): KAGVTQTPRYLIKTRGQQVTLSCSPISGHRSVSWYQQTPGQGLQFLFEYFSETQRNKGNFPGRFSGRQFSNSRSEMNVSTLELGDSALYLCASSLGGSVTYEQYFGPGTRLTVT.

This clonotype was seen ten or more times. The chain uses TRBV9 and TRBJ1-2; D unclear. Per the germline V gene, CDR1 is SGDLS and CDR2 is YYNGEE. This CDR3 spans 12 amino acids. Trimming stripped 2 bases from V and 8 bases from J, with 10 bases between. CDR3 nucleotides: TGTGCCAGCAGCGTGGGTTATCTAGGCTACACCTTC. As protein: CASSVGYLGYTF.

The rearrangement uses TRBV7-9 and TRBJ2-7; tentatively, D is TRBD2 (6 bases). V shed 7 bases and J shed 2 bases, with 15 bases lying between them. CDR1 SEHNR and CDR2 FQNEAQ come from the germline V gene (reference sequence). The CDR3 has 14 amino acids. DNA of the CDR3: TGTGCCAGCACCCCGGTCGGAGGGGCCTACGAGCAGTACTTC. Translating it yields CASTPVGGAYEQYF.

This clonotype was seen repeatedly, ten times or more. The V gene is TRBV4-2, the J gene TRBJ2-7; 11 bases agree with TRBD2. Germline V gene sequence: CDR1 LGHNA, CDR2 YNFKEQ. With 0 bases clipped from V and 3 bases from J, the junction kept 1 base outside the gene matches. This CDR3 is 15 amino acids long. CDR3 amino acids: CASSQETSGIYEQYF. The CDR3, as DNA: TGTGCCAGCAGCCAAGAGACTAGCGGGATCTACGAGCAGTACTTC.

This clonotype showed up just a few times. The chain is built from TRBV29-1 and TRBJ1-1, with D possibly matching TRBD1 (6 bases). Trimming removed 6 bases at V and 2 bases at J, with 16 bases between. Germline CDR1 is SQVTM and CDR2 is ANQGSEA. The CDR3 contains 14 residues. The chain's CDR3 is CSVGTGNSNTEAFF. CDR3 DNA: TGCAGCGTGGGAACAGGGAACAGCAACACTGAAGCTTTCTTT.

This clonotype appeared many times. The chain is built from TRBV30 and TRBJ2-7; perhaps D is TRBD1 or TRBD2 (5 bases each). This CDR3 has 13 amino acids. The germline V gene encodes CDR1 GTSNPN and CDR2 SVGIG (reference sequence). V lost 4 bases to trimming and J lost 2 bases, with 12 bases between them. The CDR3 spells CAWKGTGTYEQYF. DNA of the CDR3: TGTGCCTGGAAGGGGACGGGTACCTACGAGCAGTACTTC.

There are many counts of this clonotype. The rearrangement joins TRBV24-1 to TRBJ2-2; D may be TRBD1 (6 bases). CDR1 is KGHDR, CDR2 SFDVKD, per germline. The CDR3 is made up of 15 amino acids. Trimming left V 4 bases short and J 1 base short, with 9 bases between. The CDR3 DNA is TGTGCCACCAGTGACCCGGACAGGAACACCGGGGAGCTGTTTTTT. Translated: CATSDPDRNTGELFF.

Comment on this clonotype: Since a much larger clone is just one base distant, this may be a read error. This sequence joins TRBV6-1 and TRBJ1-1, with 9 bases fitting TRBD1. The germline gives CDR1 MNHNS, CDR2 SASEGT. Losses at the gene ends were 6 bases for V and 4 bases for J; bases not matched to a gene: 6. This CDR3 region has 14 residues. CDR3: CASSRQGESTEAFF. The CDR3 nucleotides are TGTGCCAGCAGCCGACAGGGGGAGAGCACTGAAGCTTTCTTT.

This clonotype was recorded at least ten times. V and J are TRBV7-9 and TRBJ2-7, with a possible D match to TRBD1 (5 bases). In germline, CDR1 is SEHNR, CDR2 FQNEAQ (reference sequence). V dropped 2 bases and J dropped 6 bases, with 8 bases sitting between them. This CDR3 has 12 amino acids. CDR3 nucleotide sequence: TGTGCCAGCAGCTTAATCAGGGCCGAGCAGTACTTC. It specifies CASSLIRAEQYF.

The V call is TRBV28, the J call TRBJ2-7; D gene uncertain. This CDR3 is built from 14 residues. Per the germline V gene, CDR1 is MDHEN and CDR2 is SYDVKM. Trimming removed 6 bases at V and 1 base at J, with 13 bases between. The CDR3 DNA reads as TGTGCCAGCAGCACCTCCAGGCAGTCCTACGAGCAGTACTTC. Protein: CASSTSRQSYEQYF.

In its sample, this clonotype was seen a few times. This chain connects TRBV9 to TRBJ2-3; a possible D gene is TRBD2 (5 bases). Germline V lookup: CDR1 SGDLS, CDR2 YYNGEE. There are 16 residues in the CDR3. V was trimmed by 0 bases and J by 5 bases, leaving 16 bases between them. The CDR3 sequence is CASSVASGPAIDTQYF. The CDR3 region has the DNA TGTGCCAGCAGCGTAGCGAGCGGCCCCGCAATAGATACGCAGTATTTT.

This clonotype was counted ten times or more. The chain recombines TRBV20-1 with TRBJ2-7, with D unresolved. Trimming stripped 3 bases from V and 6 bases from J, with 9 bases between. Germline V gives CDR1 DFQATT, CDR2 SNEGSKA (reference sequence). This CDR3 spans 11 amino acids. In nucleotides, the CDR3 is TGCAGTGCTAGCTTGGCGGTCGAGCAGTACTTC. This sequence encodes CSASLAVEQYF.

This clonotype was observed many times. The V call is TRBV7-9, the J call TRBJ2-7, with TRBD2 matching 8 bases. The CDR3 is 14 residues long. Losses at the gene ends were 5 bases for V and 6 bases for J; bases not matched to a gene: 9. The V gene's germline CDR1 is SEHNR and CDR2 FQNEAQ (reference sequence). The CDR3 DNA reads as TGTGCCAGCAGCAAGATAGCGGGAACGGGCGAGCAGTACTTC. It encodes CASSKIAGTGEQYF.

The chain has TRBV12-3 or TRBV12-4 and TRBJ2-7, with 7 bases fitting TRBD1. The CDR3 sequence is 13 residues long. After removal of 5 bases from V and 5 bases from J, the junction contained 6 bases not matched to a gene. The CDR3 DNA reads TGTGCCAGCAGTAAAACAGGGGTTAACGAGCAGTACTTC. Its translation is CASSKTGVNEQYF.